Detailed here is one T cell receptor (beta chain). This clonotype was seen repeatedly, ten times or more. Its cognate antigen has yet to be identified. No base quality information exists; no much larger clone differs at one position. This specimen comes from a study of CD8 T cells in ankylosing spondylitis (dated by TCRdb to the late 2010s). Turning to the overall study: The study set out to find disease-linked TCR variants by profiling T cell receptor beta repertoires in ankylosing spondylitis patients and healthy donors. In total, the full study cohort was made up of 110 or so healthy donors and some 26 ankylosing spondylitis patients. Peripheral blood was sampled, and synovial fluid was also collected from ankylosing spondylitis patients. Broader findings and caveats from the paper: Some of the motif variants had been reported before in the synovial fluid and blood of reactive arthritis patients, a finding that suggests common disease-initiation mechanisms. The disease-linked clones had a CD8+ phenotype and were found at relatively low frequencies in peripheral blood. Blood from ankylosing spondylitis patients appeared to be characterized by a TCR beta motif made up of under ten highly homologous amino acid variants. Significant enrichment of the disease-linked clones was reported in matched synovial fluid samples from ankylosing spondylitis patients.

Per the germline V gene, SGHTA is the CDR1 and FQGNSA is the CDR2. V and J lose 5 bases and 5 bases, and a span of 15 bases separates them. The CDR3, cysteine through phenylalanine, is 14 amino acids long. Left in the record is the CDR3 DNA by itself, 42 bases read in frame from the first base. The sequencer was an Illumina HiSeq 2500. Quantitative 5'-RACE with molecular barcodes was used to prepare TCR beta libraries. Concerning the study's data processing: Disease-linked TCR variants were identified with a new computational method built on a probabilistic model of VDJ rearrangement. TCRdb trimmed public reads at Q25 via fastp, called clones via MiXCR and kept in-frame beta chains. Every CDR3 protein is listed once, alongside the most common genes and DNA of its rows. The authors' filters were not applied to this entry. This sample lists 200,000 to 250,000 distinct CDR3 sequences; approximately 8.4% were detected once. The top ten clones comprise around 4.4% of the sample.

The chain employs TRBV7-2 and TRBJ2-5; the D gene cannot be resolved reliably. Sequenced material: blood, either unsorted or a sorted T cell fraction (not recorded which). The sequence was collected from a female donor with ankylosing spondylitis or in good health (not recorded which). DNA sequence: TGTGCCAGCAGCCGAGACTCCTTATGGGAGACCCAGTACTTC. The resulting protein is CASSRDSLWETQYF. Beyond the CDR3, the reference TRBV7-2 and TRBJ2-5 genes provide the residues; the full variable domain reads: GAGVSQSPSNKVTEKGKDVELRCDPISGHTALYWYRQSLGQGLEFLIYFQGNSAPDKSGLPSDRFSAERTGGSVSTLTIQRTQQEDSAVYLCASSRDSLWETQYFGPGTRLLVL.